What follows are 3 T cell receptor beta chains derived from one specimen sequenced in a study of T-cell memory formation after mild COVID-19. TCRdb processed the 5' RACE reads anew with MiXCR; each CDR3 protein has one entry. The sample yields roughly 510,000 distinct CDR3 sequences, roughly 17% seen once. The sequencing sample was made of PBMCs or a T cell subset sorted from them (not recorded which). The source of these receptors is an adult woman who had mild COVID-19 (a few samples of this study predate the infection). Cell type and time point are not known.

The V gene is TRBV7-9, the J gene TRBJ1-1; TRBD1 matches 8 bases. The CDR3 spans 16 residues. The germline V gene encodes CDR1 SEHNR and CDR2 FQNEAQ (reference sequence). Trimming cost V 5 bases and J 1 base; bases outside gene matches: 9. The CDR3 sequence is CASSPILGTGNTEAFF. DNA for the CDR3: TGTGCCAGCAGCCCGATACTAGGGACAGGGAACACTGAAGCTTTCTTT.

In its sample, this clonotype was seen a few times. This chain's CDR3 is CASSPGGIYGYTF. Written as DNA, the CDR3 is TGTGCCAGCAGCCCAGGGGGGATCTATGGCTACACCTTC. The chain is built from TRBV7-9 and TRBJ1-2; 7 bases fit TRBD1. V lost 5 bases to trimming and J lost 4 bases; unmatched junction nucleotides: 4. Germline V gene data show CDR1 as SEHNR and CDR2 as FQNEAQ (reference sequence). The CDR3 runs 13 residues. Together with reference TRBV7-9 and TRBJ1-2, the CDR3 gives the full variable domain: DTGVSQNPRHKITKRGQNVTFRCDPISEHNRLYWYRQTLGQGPEFLTYFQNEAQLEKSRLLSDRFSAERPKGSFSTLEIQRTEQGDSAMYLCASSPGGIYGYTFGSGTRLTVV.

In this sample, this clonotype turned up a few times. V is TRBV9 and J is TRBJ2-7; D might be TRBD2 (6 bases). V was shortened by 2 bases and J by 6 bases, with 15 bases between the two germline ends. The germline V gene has CDR1 SGDLS and CDR2 YYNGEE. This CDR3 spans 14 amino acids. The CDR3 sequence is CASSVAVGGSEQYF. The CDR3 nucleotides are TGTGCCAGCAGCGTGGCAGTCGGGGGTTCCGAGCAGTACTTC.